The 5 T cell receptor beta chains in this list originate from one sample, sequenced in a study of T-cell memory formation after mild COVID-19. TCRdb used MiXCR to reprocess the 5' RACE reads, holding one entry per CDR3 protein. Here the sample spans about 190,000 distinct CDR3 sequences, approximately 16% being singletons. Material: PBMCs or a T cell subset sorted from them (not recorded which). These receptors originate from an adult woman who had mild COVID-19 (a few samples of this study predate the infection). Cell type and time point are not known.

The V call is TRBV2, the J call TRBJ2-7, with D tentatively TRBD1 (5 bases). CDR3 length: 13 amino acids. V gave up 6 bases and J gave up 3 bases, with 12 bases separating them. Germline lookup yields CDR1 SNHLY and CDR2 FYNNEI. CDR3: CASRFRVIYEQYF. Written as DNA, the CDR3 is TGTGCCAGCAGATTCAGGGTAATCTACGAGCAGTACTTC.

V is TRBV9 and J is TRBJ1-2; TRBD1 aligns across 8 bases. V was clipped by 0 bases and J by 2 bases; unmatched bases: 0. CDR1 and CDR2 from the germline V gene are SGDLS and YYNGEE. This CDR3 region has 14 residues. As DNA, the CDR3 is TGTGCCAGCAGCGTAGGACAGGGGAACTATGGCTACACCTTC. Protein sequence: CASSVGQGNYGYTF. The full variable domain, completed using reference TRBV9 and TRBJ1-2, is DSGVTQTPKHLITATGQRVTLRCSPRSGDLSVYWYQQSLDQGLQFLIQYYNGEERAKGNILERFSAQQFPDLHSELNLSSLELGDSALYFCASSVGQGNYGYTFGSGTRLTVV.

The chain couples TRBV6-1 to TRBJ2-5; D unclear. The CDR3 contains 11 residues. Trimming stripped 2 bases from V and 5 bases from J, with 3 bases between. The V gene's germline CDR1 is MNHNS and CDR2 SASEGT. CDR3 residues: CASSEMETQYF. The CDR3 DNA reads as TGTGCCAGCAGTGAAATGGAGACCCAGTACTTC.

At least ten counts were recorded for this clonotype. The V call is TRBV5-1, the J call TRBJ2-7; perhaps TRBD1 as D (5 bases). V lost 3 bases and J 5 bases, leaving 15 bases between the germline ends. Germline V gives CDR1 SGHRS, CDR2 YFSETQ. The CDR3 has 14 amino acids. The CDR3 protein is CASSSAWAQDEQYF. The CDR3 bases are TGCGCCAGCAGCTCGGCTTGGGCACAGGACGAGCAGTACTTC.

Only a few counts were recorded for this clonotype. The chain combines TRBV18 with TRBJ1-2; D remains unclear. Germline CDR1 KGHSH, CDR2 LQKENI. The CDR3 has 14 residues. The V end was cut by 3 bases, the J end by 0 bases, with 8 bases between. CDR3 DNA sequence: TGTGCCAGCTCACCCAGTGGAGCTAACTATGGCTACACCTTC. It yields the protein CASSPSGANYGYTF. Supplemented by reference TRBV18 and TRBJ1-2, the full variable domain reads NAGVMQNPRHLVRRRGQEARLRCSPMKGHSHVYWYRQLPEEGLKFMVYLQKENIIDESGMPKERFSAEFPKEGPSILRIQQVVRGDSAAYFCASSPSGANYGYTFGSGTRLTVV.